Listed here are 20 T cell receptor beta chains from one sample, sequenced in a study of T cells after posttransplantation cyclophosphamide. A marrow graft followed busulfan-fludarabine conditioning, with cyclophosphamide on days +3 and +4. The method was immunoSEQ multiplex PCR; TCRdb's version includes in-frame clones alone and lacks a portion of them. The table lists roughly 14,000 clones, no singletons, with more than 20% in the top ten. Sequences were derived from PBMCs, sampled about 1,200 days after allogeneic stem cell transplant with posttransplant cyclophosphamide. All receptors derive from a female patient aged 40-50 years who received an allogeneic stem cell transplant from a related donor, was CMV-positive, and had no GVHD. T cells may partly derive from the graft donor.

This clone occurred a few times. The V gene is TRBV10-3, the J gene TRBJ1-6, with 7 bases fitting TRBD1. The CDR3 is 15 residues long. The V gene's germline CDR1 is ENHRY and CDR2 SYGVKD. This chain's CDR3 is CAIRDSDIFNSPLHF. In DNA, the CDR3 is TGTGCTATCCGGGACAGCGATATTTTTAATTCACCCCTCCACTTT.

This clone was observed a few times. The V gene is TRBV12-5, the J gene TRBJ2-7; weak D call: TRBD1 (6 bases). V lost 8 bases and J 0 bases, leaving 11 bases between the germline ends. There are 13 residues in the CDR3. Germline V gene data show CDR1 as LGHNT and CDR2 as FRNRAP. The CDR3 region has the DNA TGTGCTAGTAAGACAGGAGGCTCCTACGAGCAGTACTTC. It translates to CASKTGGSYEQYF.

In its sample, this clone was seen many times. The chain uses TRBV10-2 and TRBJ1-6; D is perhaps TRBD1 (5 bases). Germline CDR1 and CDR2: WSHSY and SAAADI. V lost 4 bases and J 0 bases, leaving 7 bases between the germline ends. The CDR3 contains 15 residues. CDR3 in amino acids: CASSADSSYNSPLHF. CDR3 DNA sequence: TGCGCCAGCAGTGCTGACAGCTCCTATAATTCACCCCTCCACTTT.

This clone has a handful of counts. V is TRBV10-3 and J is TRBJ2-5; maybe TRBD1 (6 bases). CDR1 is ENHRY and CDR2 is SYGVKD in the germline V gene. The CDR3 has 14 amino acids. V gave up 1 base and J gave up 4 bases, with 10 bases separating them. The CDR3: CAISEYRVRETQYF. The CDR3 DNA follows: TGTGCCATCAGTGAGTACAGGGTAAGAGAGACCCAGTACTTC.

In this sample, this clone turned up many times. The V call is TRBV28, the J call TRBJ2-7, with 9 bases lining up with TRBD1. The trim removed 4 bases at V and 4 bases at J, leaving 5 bases unmatched. This CDR3 is 14 amino acids long. Germline V gene sequence: CDR1 MDHEN, CDR2 SYDVKM. The CDR3 protein is CASSSTGGEYEQYF. In DNA form, the CDR3 reads TGTGCCAGCAGTTCGACAGGGGGGGAATACGAGCAGTACTTC.

There are a few counts of this clone. The rearrangement uses TRBV15 and TRBJ2-1, with D maybe TRBD2 (6 bases). Trimming left V 5 bases short and J 7 bases short, with 18 bases between. This CDR3 has 15 amino acids. Germline-derived CDR1 and CDR2 are LNHNV and YYDKDF (reference sequence). CDR3 DNA sequence: TGTGCCACCAGCCGACTAGTCCCGAAGCCAAATGAGCAGTTCTTC. It encodes CATSRLVPKPNEQFF.

There are many counts of this clone. In DNA form, the CDR3 reads TGTGCCAGTAGTAGTATTGAGGGGGACAGGAGCTACGAGCAGTACTTC. This gives the protein CASSSIEGDRSYEQYF. This chain connects TRBV19 to TRBJ2-7; 8 bases map to TRBD1. Germline V gives CDR1 LNHDA, CDR2 SQIVND (reference sequence). V was pared by 4 bases and J by 3 bases, with 11 bases of the junction left unmatched. This CDR3 has 16 amino acids.

The sample holds many counts of this clone. The chain carries TRBV7-3 and TRBJ1-2; perhaps TRBD1 as D (5 bases). Germline V gene lookup returns CDR1 SGHTA and CDR2 FQGTGA. This CDR3 is 13 amino acids long. V gave up 5 bases and J gave up 5 bases, with 12 bases separating them. CDR3 sequence: CASSPGGPYGYTF. The DNA of the CDR3 is TGTGCCAGCAGCCCCGGGGGACCATATGGCTACACCTTC.

This clone came up many times. At one of its ends the junction is not consistent with the germline gene, which may arise from a read error. This chain connects TRBV6-6 to TRBJ1-1; weak D call: TRBD1 (5 bases). The CDR3 is made up of 12 amino acids. From germline, CDR1 is MNHNY and CDR2 SVGAGI (reference sequence). The CDR3 loop is CAATRQNAEAFF. The CDR3 DNA reads TGTGCCGCCACGAGACAGAACGCTGAAGCTTTCTTT.

In this sample, this clone turned up many times. The chain recombines TRBV6-1 with TRBJ2-2; unclear D gene. Trimming removed 7 bases at V and 0 bases at J, with 9 bases between. The CDR3 is 14 residues long. Germline assignment: CDR1 MNHNS and CDR2 SASEGT. CDR3 amino acids: CASKERPNTGELFF. The DNA for the CDR3 is TGTGCCAGCAAGGAGAGGCCGAACACCGGGGAGCTGTTTTTT.

This clone was detected many times. V usage is TRBV10-3 and J usage is TRBJ2-1, with TRBD1 matching 7 bases. This CDR3 is built from 13 residues. CDR1 ENHRY and CDR2 SYGVKD come from the germline V gene. V shed 8 bases, J shed 10 bases, and the junction held 11 bases outside the gene matches. CDR3 nucleotides: TGTGCCATCGAGGGCAGGGGGAGAGGGGAGCAGTTCTTC. It yields the protein CAIEGRGRGEQFF.

This clone was picked up many times. J is TRBJ1-3 and V is TRBV15; TRBD1 might be the D (5 bases). The CDR3 spans 16 residues. CDR1 is LNHNV, CDR2 YYDKDF, per germline (reference sequence). Trimming took 1 base from V and 0 from J, leaving 10 bases between them. The CDR3, as DNA: TGTGCCACCAGCAGAGCGTCAGGGTTCTCTGGAAACACCATATATTTT. This codes for CATSRASGFSGNTIYF.

The sample holds a few counts of this clone. The chain is built from TRBV15 and TRBJ2-7; 8 bases are shared with TRBD1. The germline V gene encodes CDR1 LNHNV and CDR2 YYDKDF (reference sequence). The CDR3 totals 15 residues. Unmatched junction bases numbered 8, after V lost 5 bases and J lost 2 bases. DNA for the CDR3: TGTGCCACCAGCCTGGGACAGGAGTTAACCTACGAGCAGTACTTC. Its translation is CATSLGQELTYEQYF.

This clone was seen repeatedly, ten times or more. This chain links TRBV7-2 with TRBJ2-5; D uncertain. The V end lost 7 bases, the J end lost 1 base, and 4 bases lay between the germline ends. The CDR3 runs to 11 residues. CDR1 and CDR2 from the germline V gene are SGHTA and FQGNSA. CDR3: CASTLQETQYF. The CDR3 nucleotides are TGTGCCAGCACCCTCCAAGAGACCCAGTACTTC.

This clone was counted ten times or more. This chain joins TRBV9 and TRBJ1-1; TRBD1 matches 7 bases. This CDR3 has 14 amino acids. Trimming at V came to 6 bases and at J to 4 bases, leaving 9 bases not matched to a gene. Germline loops: CDR1 SGDLS, CDR2 YYNGEE. As DNA, the CDR3 is TGTGCCAGCACACAGGGGCAGGGTGGCACTGAAGCTTTCTTT. This translates into CASTQGQGGTEAFF.

V gene TRBV6-6 combines with J gene TRBJ2-4; 7 nucleotides match TRBD2. The ends lost 2 bases at V and 4 bases at J; junction bases unmatched: 8. Germline V gene sequence: CDR1 MNHNY, CDR2 SVGAGI (reference sequence). The CDR3 has 16 amino acids. CDR3 residues: CASSYGDKRGKNIQYF. Written as DNA, the CDR3 is TGTGCCAGCAGTTACGGTGACAAGCGGGGTAAAAACATTCAGTACTTC.

This clone showed up many times. The CDR3 region has the DNA TGTGCCAGCAGCCCGGGGGATGACACTGAAGCTTTCTTT. Residues: CASSPGDDTEAFF. The chain has TRBV9 and TRBJ1-1; tentatively, D is TRBD1 (5 bases). V was pared by 4 bases and J by 3 bases, with 10 bases between. Germline CDR1 and CDR2: SGDLS and YYNGEE. CDR3 length: 13 residues.

V is TRBV4-2 and J is TRBJ1-4; 12 positions agree with TRBD1. The CDR3 extends over 17 amino acids. V shed 3 bases, J shed 2 bases, and the junction held 4 bases outside the gene matches. From germline, CDR1 is LGHNA and CDR2 YNFKEQ. CDR3 residues: CASSQGQGARTNEKLFF. DNA of the CDR3: TGTGCCAGCAGCCAGGGACAGGGGGCGAGGACTAATGAAAAACTGTTTTTT.

V and J are TRBV7-2 and TRBJ2-3, with a tentative D call TRBD1 (6 bases). Germline values: CDR1 SGHTA, CDR2 FQGNSA. This CDR3 contains 15 residues. Trimming removed 2 bases from V and 4 bases from J, with 13 bases in between. The CDR3 sequence is CASSLSRGVADTQYF. As DNA, the CDR3 is TGTGCCAGCAGCTTAAGCAGGGGAGTCGCAGATACGCAGTATTTT.

This clone was recorded many times. The chain uses TRBV19 and TRBJ1-5, with D tentatively TRBD1 (5 bases). V was clipped by 3 bases and J by 0 bases, with 21 bases between them. CDR1 and CDR2 (germline): LNHDA, SQIVND (reference sequence). CDR3 length: 19 residues. CDR3 nucleotides: TGTGCCAGTAGTATTAGTGGCAGGGCTAACTTCTATAGCAATCAGCCCCAGCATTTT. Protein: CASSISGRANFYSNQPQHF. Filled out from reference TRBV19 and TRBJ1-5, the complete variable domain reads DGGITQSPKYLFRKEGQNVTLSCEQNLNHDAMYWYRQDPGQGLRLIYYSQIVNDFQKGDIAEGYSVSREKKESFPLTVTSAQKNPTAFYLCASSISGRANFYSNQPQHFGDGTRLSIL.